The rows below give T cell receptor beta chains drawn from one sample of a study of T cell responses to AZD1222 COVID-19 vaccine. The method was immunoSEQ multiplex PCR; TCRdb's version includes in-frame clones alone and lacks a portion of them. The profile shows 90,000 to 100,000 clones, around 88% of them singletons. Sample: peripheral blood, taken on day 0 of AZD1222 vaccination. These receptors were obtained from an adult in good health. Each CDR3 is given with its conserved first and last residue. The order of the fields is J gene, clone size, V gene, D gene, CDR3 DNA, CDR3 protein. The D gene is left open where the match is weak. Size is stated for part of the rows, as once, few or many counts, or as a class when the clone is expanded.

J: TRBJ1-2
size: NA
V: TRBV19
D: TRBD1
DNA: TGTGCCAGTAGTAAGGGGGCAGCCGGTAACTATGGCTACACCTTC
CDR3: CASSKGAAGNYGYTF

J: TRBJ1-5
size: NA
V: TRBV5-1
D: NA
DNA: TGCGCCAGCAGCTTGCTGGGACCGAATAGCAATCAGCCCCAGCATTTT
CDR3: CASSLLGPNSNQPQHF

J: TRBJ1-1
size: NA
V: TRBV18
D: TRBD1
DNA: TGTGCCAGCTCACCAAGGGACAGATACACTGAAGCTTTCTTT
CDR3: CASSPRDRYTEAFF

J: TRBJ1-2
size: NA
V: TRBV11-2
D: NA
DNA: TGTGCCAGCAGCTTAGCGGGCAGGGTCGGAGGCTACACCTTC
CDR3: CASSLAGRVGGYTF

J: TRBJ1-2
size: NA
V: TRBV28
D: NA
DNA: TGTGCCAGCAGTCCCCCTGGAGAGGAGATCTATGGCTACACCTTC
CDR3: CASSPPGEEIYGYTF

J: TRBJ1-5
size: NA
V: TRBV5-6
D: NA
DNA: TGTGCCAGCAGCTCCCGGACAAATAGCAATCAGCCCCAGCATTTT
CDR3: CASSSRTNSNQPQHF

J: TRBJ1-3
size: once
V: TRBV12-3/TRBV12-4
D: NA
DNA: TGTGCCAGCAGCCAGGGCTCTGGAAACACCATATATTTT
CDR3: CASSQGSGNTIYF

J: TRBJ2-5
size: NA
V: TRBV5-1
D: NA
DNA: TGCGCCAGCAGCTTAGGGGTCCGGGAGACCCAGTACTTC
CDR3: CASSLGVRETQYF

J: TRBJ2-5
size: NA
V: TRBV5-4
D: NA
DNA: TGTGCCAGCAGCTTGGGGGGGCCTCTTCAAGAGACCCAGTACTTC
CDR3: CASSLGGPLQETQYF

J: TRBJ1-1
size: NA
V: TRBV11-2
D: NA
DNA: TGTGCCAGCAGCTTGACGGGGAACACTGAAGCTTTCTTT
CDR3: CASSLTGNTEAFF

J: TRBJ2-2
size: NA
V: TRBV14
D: NA
DNA: TGTGCCAGCAGCCACAGGGGGGGTACCGGGGAGCTGTTTTTT
CDR3: CASSHRGGTGELFF

J: TRBJ1-2
size: NA
V: TRBV25-1
D: NA
DNA: TGTGCCAGCAGCAGGGCCTATGGCTACACCTTC
CDR3: CASSRAYGYTF

J: TRBJ1-5
size: NA
V: TRBV27
D: NA
DNA: TGTGCCAGCAGTTGGGTAGGAAATAGCAATCAGCCCCAGCATTTT
CDR3: CASSWVGNSNQPQHF

J: TRBJ1-6
size: NA
V: TRBV6-5
D: NA
DNA: TGTGCCAGCAGTTATCTGGGGCAGGGAGGTTCACCCCTCCACTTT
CDR3: CASSYLGQGGSPLHF

J: TRBJ2-7
size: NA
V: TRBV7-9
D: NA
DNA: TGTGCCAGCAGCTTTGCCGACAGGAACCCCCACGAGCAGTACTTC
CDR3: CASSFADRNPHEQYF

J: TRBJ2-5
size: NA
V: TRBV7-3
D: NA
DNA: TGTGCCAGCAGCACCCTACCCCAAGAGACCCAGTACTTC
CDR3: CASSTLPQETQYF

J: TRBJ2-2
size: NA
V: TRBV5-1
D: NA
DNA: TGCGCCAGCAGCTTGTCCCCTTTAATGGGGACCGGGGAGCTGTTTTTT
CDR3: CASSLSPLMGTGELFF

J: TRBJ2-2
size: NA
V: TRBV27
D: NA
DNA: TGTGCCAGCAGTTTCTTAGGACTCAACACCGGGGAGCTGTTTTTT
CDR3: CASSFLGLNTGELFF

J: TRBJ2-6
size: NA
V: TRBV28
D: NA
DNA: TGTGCCAGCAGGATGACGGGGTTTTTAACTGGGGCCAACGTCCTGACTTTC
CDR3: CASRMTGFLTGANVLTF

J: TRBJ2-7
size: NA
V: TRBV5-4
D: NA
DNA: TGTGCCAGCAGCTTGGGTTCAGGGTCCTCCTACGAGCAGTACTTC
CDR3: CASSLGSGSSYEQYF

J: TRBJ2-2
size: NA
V: TRBV5-4
D: TRBD2
DNA: TGTGCCAGCAGCTTGATGGGCGGGGGGGCCGAAGGGGAGCTGTTTTTT
CDR3: CASSLMGGGAEGELFF

J: TRBJ1-1
size: few
V: TRBV7-9
D: NA
DNA: TGTGCCAGCAGCTTAATGACGGTTGGGGATACCGAAGCTTTCTTT
CDR3: CASSLMTVGDTEAFF

J: TRBJ1-5
size: NA
V: TRBV6-1
D: NA
DNA: TGTGCCAGCAGTGATAGACGTCAGCCCCAGCATTTT
CDR3: CASSDRRQPQHF

J: TRBJ2-7
size: NA
V: TRBV5-1
D: TRBD2
DNA: TGCGCCAGCAGCCGATGGGGGGGTCAAAGCTACGAGCAGTACTTC
CDR3: CASSRWGGQSYEQYF

J: TRBJ2-2
size: few
V: TRBV11-2
D: TRBD1
DNA: TGTGCCAGCAGCCCACCCCGACAGGGGTCATCCGGGGAGCTGTTTTTT
CDR3: CASSPPRQGSSGELFF

J: TRBJ2-7
size: NA
V: TRBV5-1
D: NA
DNA: TGCGCCAGCAGCCTAGAGAGGACCTCCTACGAGCAGTACTTC
CDR3: CASSLERTSYEQYF

J: TRBJ1-5
size: NA
V: TRBV6-2/TRBV6-3
D: NA
DNA: TGTGCCAGCAGTTACACTTTATCGCCCCAGCATTTT
CDR3: CASSYTLSPQHF

J: TRBJ1-2
size: NA
V: TRBV2
D: TRBD1
DNA: TGTGCCAGCAGAGGACAGGGGGAGAACTATGGCTACACCTTC
CDR3: CASRGQGENYGYTF

J: TRBJ1-4
size: NA
V: TRBV14
D: NA
DNA: TGTGCCAGCAGCTGGGCTGATGAAAAACTGTTTTTT
CDR3: CASSWADEKLFF

J: TRBJ1-2
size: NA
V: TRBV5-4
D: NA
DNA: TGTGCCAGCAGCTTCTCGGGCAGTGCCTATGGCTACACCTTC
CDR3: CASSFSGSAYGYTF

J: TRBJ2-5
size: once
V: TRBV27
D: NA
DNA: TGTGCCAGCAGTTTTTGGGGATCGCAAGAGACCCAGTACTTC
CDR3: CASSFWGSQETQYF

J: TRBJ1-6
size: NA
V: TRBV7-3
D: NA
DNA: TGTGCCAGCAGCTTAAGCCGAGATTCACCCCTCCACTTT
CDR3: CASSLSRDSPLHF

J: TRBJ2-2
size: NA
V: TRBV5-1
D: NA
DNA: TGCGCCAGCACCACACAGGGTCTCAACACCGGGGAGCTGTTTTTT
CDR3: CASTTQGLNTGELFF